A single sample gave rise to the 15 T cell receptor beta chains below, sequenced in a study of blood T cell repertoires in COVID-19. Repertoires were generated with immunoSEQ multiplex PCR, while TCRdb's copy carries only in-frame clones and drops some. The data contain 80,000 to 130,000 clones, approximately 92% of them singletons. Sequencing input: peripheral blood. Receptors were obtained from a man aged 65-85 years with acute or convalescent COVID-19.

This clone came up a few times. The chain carries TRBV28 and TRBJ1-6; perhaps TRBD1 as D (5 bases). The ends were cut back, 8 bases at V and 7 bases at J, with 15 bases in the middle. Germline V CDR1 and CDR2: MDHEN, SYDVKM. The CDR3 is 14 residues long. The CDR3 loop reads CASVPGGRNSPLHF. In nucleotides, the CDR3 is TGTGCCAGCGTCCCCGGGGGAAGGAATTCACCCCTCCACTTT.

The chain couples TRBV4-2 to TRBJ1-5; D might be TRBD1 (6 bases). The CDR3 spans 15 residues. Trimming took off 0 bases at V and 7 bases at J, with 13 bases between the two ends. CDR1 is LGHNA, CDR2 YNFKEQ, per germline. CDR3 region: CASSQEGAGGQPQHF. The CDR3 nucleotides read TGTGCCAGCAGCCAAGAGGGGGCAGGCGGACAGCCCCAGCATTTT.

This sequence joins TRBV15 and TRBJ1-5; TRBD1 is a possible D gene (6 bases). Trimming took off 6 bases at V and 4 bases at J, with 16 bases between the two ends. CDR1 and CDR2 (germline): LNHNV, YYDKDF (reference sequence). This CDR3 region has 15 residues. This CDR3 is CATSITGTYNQPQHF. CDR3 DNA: TGTGCCACCAGTATCACCGGGACATATAATCAGCCCCAGCATTTT.

The chain joins TRBV14 to TRBJ2-2, with a weak D call TRBD2 (6 bases). Looked up from germline, CDR1 is SGHDN and CDR2 is FVKESK. V shed 4 bases and J shed 4 bases, with 10 bases lying between them. This CDR3 region has 14 residues. The CDR3 DNA reads as TGTGCCAGCAGCCCGACTAGAACCACCGGGGAGCTGTTTTTT. As protein: CASSPTRTTGELFF. Supplemented by reference TRBV14 and TRBJ2-2, the full variable domain reads EAGVTQFPSHSVIEKGQTVTLRCDPISGHDNLYWYRRVMGKEIKFLLHFVKESKQDESGMPNNRFLAERTGGTYSTLKVQPAELEDSGVYFCASSPTRTTGELFFGEGSRLTVL.

V is TRBV9 and J is TRBJ2-2; 8 bases map to TRBD1. V was pared by 10 bases and J by 7 bases, with 12 bases of the junction left unmatched. This CDR3 comprises 14 residues. Germline CDR1 SGDLS, CDR2 YYNGEE. The CDR3 protein is CAFPGTGEVGELFF. The CDR3 nucleotides are TGTGCCTTCCCCGGGACAGGTGAGGTCGGGGAGCTGTTTTTT.

The chain employs TRBV2 and TRBJ2-2; a weak D match, TRBD2 (6 bases). The germline gives CDR1 SNHLY, CDR2 FYNNEI. The ends were cut back, 10 bases at V and 4 bases at J, with 19 bases in the middle. The CDR3 covers 15 residues. The CDR3 nucleotides read TGTGCCACCGACGTTGGGACTGCTGGCACCGGGGAGCTGTTTTTT. Its protein product is CATDVGTAGTGELFF.

The rearrangement links TRBV28 to TRBJ2-1, with 13 bases identical to TRBD2. The CDR3 is 16 residues long. The V and J ends lost 1 base and 9 bases, in that order; junction bases with no gene match: 6. CDR1 and CDR2 from the germline V gene are MDHEN and SYDVKM. CDR3 amino acids: CASSLLTSGRASEQFF. CDR3 in DNA: TGTGCCAGCAGTTTATTAACTAGCGGGAGGGCGAGTGAGCAGTTCTTC.

The chain couples TRBV7-6 to TRBJ2-3; a weak D match, TRBD2 (6 bases). The CDR3 has 15 residues. In germline, CDR1 is SGHVS, CDR2 FNYEAQ. V gave up 1 base and J gave up 2 bases, with 10 bases separating them. This CDR3 is CASSLEAGPTDTQYF. The CDR3, as DNA: TGTGCCAGCAGCTTAGAAGCGGGCCCCACAGATACGCAGTATTTT.

This sequence joins TRBV6-5 and TRBJ2-7; 7 bases are a match to TRBD1. The CDR3 covers 14 residues. V shed 6 bases and J 4 bases; nucleotides not matched to a gene: 9. CDR1 is MNHEY and CDR2 is SVGAGI in the germline V gene. The CDR3 DNA reads TGTGCCAGCAGGGATGACAGGGTGGGATACGAGCAGTACTTC. Translating gives CASRDDRVGYEQYF.

The chain employs TRBV25-1 and TRBJ1-5, with D possibly being TRBD1 (5 bases). The CDR3 totals 15 residues. V was trimmed by 6 bases and J by 6 bases, leaving 18 bases between them. Germline loops: CDR1 MGHDK, CDR2 SYGVNS. The CDR3 bases are TGTGCCAGCAGGAGCAGGGATTGTTTCGGTCAGCCCCAGCATTTT. It codes for CASRSRDCFGQPQHF. Supplemented by reference TRBV25-1 and TRBJ1-5, the full variable domain reads EADIYQTPRYLVIGTGKKITLECSQTMGHDKMYWYQQDPGMELHLIHYSYGVNSTEKGDLSSESTVSRIRTEHFPLTLESARPSHTSQYLCASRSRDCFGQPQHFGDGTRLSIL.

This rearrangement joins TRBV4-1 to TRBJ1-4; D might be TRBD1 (6 bases). Trimming stripped 0 bases from V and 4 bases from J, with 15 bases between. The germline V gene has CDR1 MGHRA and CDR2 YSYEKL. The CDR3 contains 17 residues. CDR3 region: CASSQEGGQTFNEKLFF. CDR3 coding DNA: TGCGCCAGCAGCCAAGAAGGGGGTCAAACGTTTAATGAAAAACTGTTTTTT.

The chain carries TRBV5-1 and TRBJ1-6; D unclear. Germline-derived CDR1 and CDR2 are SGHRS and YFSETQ. V was clipped by 0 bases and J by 5 bases, with 9 bases between them. This CDR3 has 15 residues. The CDR3, as DNA: TGCGCCAGCAGCTTGGCAGGAATCGATAATTCACCCCTCCACTTT. Amino acids: CASSLAGIDNSPLHF.

The V call is TRBV18, the J call TRBJ1-6; weak D call: TRBD1 (5 bases). V lost 6 bases and J lost 7, with 7 bases in between. Per germline, CDR1 KGHSH and CDR2 LQKENI. There are 12 residues in the CDR3. The CDR3 spells CASSYRNSPLHF. The DNA of the CDR3 is TGTGCCAGCTCCTACAGGAATTCACCCCTCCACTTT.

The chain links TRBV3-1 (or the pseudogene TRBV3-2) to TRBJ2-7; the match to TRBD1 covers 8 bases. J was trimmed by 6 bases and V by 7 bases; bases with no gene match: 8. Per the germline V gene, CDR1 is LGHDT and CDR2 is YNNKEL (reference sequence). This CDR3 has 13 amino acids. The CDR3 region has the DNA TGTGCCAGCACCCCGGACAGGGACAGCGAGCAGTACTTC. This sequence encodes CASTPDRDSEQYF.

The chain recombines TRBV14 with TRBJ2-3; D is unresolved. CDR1 and CDR2 from the germline V gene are SGHDN and FVKESK. Trimming cost V 1 base and J 10 bases, with 12 bases left between them. The CDR3 contains 13 residues. As DNA, the CDR3 is TGTGCCAGCAGCCAAGTGGGCCTGGTCTCGCAGTATTTT. Protein product: CASSQVGLVSQYF.